Each of the 22 T cell receptor beta chains below was sequenced from the same sample in a study of T cells expressing NK-cell markers. From its re-call of the 5' RACE reads, TCRdb lists each CDR3 protein once, without DNA. The sample includes 550,000 or so distinct CDR3 sequences. The source material was blood T cells: a sorted CD56 or NKG2C T cell subset, CD4+ or CD8+ T cells, or bulk PBMC T cells (not recorded which). The receptors come from a man in his late teens or twenties in good health.

V usage is TRBV28 and J usage is TRBJ2-3; TCRdb reports TRBD2, a call that lacks DNA to check it against. Germline lookup yields CDR1 MDHEN and CDR2 SYDVKM. The CDR3 has 12 residues. CDR3 amino acids: CASRETSGREYF.

The chain links TRBV10-3 to TRBJ2-5; as DNA is missing, the TRBD1 call by TCRdb cannot be tested. The germline gives CDR1 ENHRY, CDR2 SYGVKD. This CDR3 has 14 residues. This CDR3 reads CAITRDRFQETQYF.

This chain links TRBV29-1 with TRBJ2-1. CDR3 length: 11 residues. Per the germline V gene, CDR1 is SQVTM and CDR2 is ANQGSEA. CDR3: CSAQVSVEQFF.

The chain employs TRBV9 and TRBJ2-3; TCRdb's assignment of TRBD1 cannot be checked, as there is no DNA. The germline CDR1 and CDR2 sequences are SGDLS and YYNGEE. The CDR3 has 15 amino acids. The CDR3 loop reads CASSVDQGVTDTQYF.

This chain connects TRBV12-5 to TRBJ1-5; TCRdb designates TRBD1, a call that cannot be tested without DNA. CDR1 LGHNT and CDR2 FRNRAP come from the germline V gene. The CDR3 runs to 14 residues. CDR3: CASGPGGFYQPQHF.

The chain has TRBV20-1 and TRBJ2-4; with no DNA, the TCRdb D assignment of TRBD2 cannot be verified. The CDR3 contains 14 residues. The germline V gene encodes CDR1 DFQATT and CDR2 SNEGSKA (reference sequence). The CDR3 sequence is CSATSGKGTNIQYF.

The chain has TRBV14 and TRBJ1-6; TCRdb returns TRBD1, unconfirmable since there is no DNA. In germline, CDR1 is SGHDN, CDR2 FVKESK. This CDR3 is 15 amino acids long. The CDR3 protein is CASSQTGDANSPLHF.

The V call is TRBV7-2, the J call TRBJ2-5; TCRdb names TRBD2, which stays unverified in the absence of DNA. In germline, CDR1 is SGHTA, CDR2 FQGNSA. CDR3 length equals 15 residues. The CDR3 reads CASSLVPSGRETQYF. The variable domain in full, with the rest retrieved from reference TRBV7-2 and TRBJ2-5, is GAGVSQSPSNKVTEKGKDVELRCDPISGHTALYWYRQSLGQGLEFLIYFQGNSAPDKSGLPSDRFSAERTGGSVSTLTIQRTQQEDSAVYLCASSLVPSGRETQYFGPGTRLLVL.

The J gene is TRBJ2-3, the V gene TRBV5-1; TCRdb's D call, TRBD2, is unchecked because there is no DNA. This CDR3 is 16 amino acids long. Germline V gene data show CDR1 as SGHRS and CDR2 as YFSETQ. The CDR3 protein is CASSSGLASGTDTQYF.

V usage is TRBV12-3 or TRBV12-4 and J usage is TRBJ2-7; the TCRdb call, TRBD1, lacks DNA for checking. The CDR3 contains 15 residues. This chain's CDR3 is CASSSLETGWYEQYF.

The chain links TRBV20-1 to TRBJ2-7; the D call from TCRdb, TRBD1, cannot be confirmed without DNA. Germline loops: CDR1 DFQATT, CDR2 SNEGSKA (reference sequence). The CDR3 extends over 12 amino acids. The CDR3 protein is CSGPLYSYEQYF.

The V call is TRBV5-5, the J call TRBJ2-2; checking the TCRdb D call of TRBD1 is not possible without DNA. Germline lookup yields CDR1 SGHKS and CDR2 YYEKEE (reference sequence). The CDR3 extends over 17 amino acids. CDR3: CASSLGGLSTYTGELFF.

The chain carries TRBV4-1 and TRBJ2-1; absent DNA, TCRdb's TRBD1 call cannot be checked. The CDR3 loop spans 17 amino acids. CDR1 MGHRA and CDR2 YSYEKL come from the germline V gene. The CDR3 loop is CASSRNLAPSSYNEQFF.

CDR3: CSVERDGTHGYTF. This rearrangement joins TRBV29-1 to TRBJ1-2. Germline V gene sequence: CDR1 SQVTM, CDR2 ANQGSEA. CDR3 length equals 13 residues.

The chain couples TRBV20-1 to TRBJ1-2. Germline V CDR1 and CDR2: DFQATT, SNEGSKA (reference sequence). This CDR3 has 14 residues. CDR3 loop: CSARELTDLYGYTF.

The chain is built from TRBV6-5 and TRBJ2-1. CDR1 and CDR2 from the germline V gene are MNHEY and SVGAGI. The CDR3 consists of 14 residues. CDR3 loop: CASSYSTSVREQFF.

The J gene is TRBJ2-2, the V gene TRBV12-3 or TRBV12-4; the TCRdb D gene call, TRBD2, has no DNA to confirm it. CDR3 size: 13 residues. The CDR3 here is CASSLSQRSKLFF.

This chain links TRBV18 with TRBJ2-6. Germline V gives CDR1 KGHSH, CDR2 LQKENI. This CDR3 is 15 amino acids long. CDR3 region: CASSPQRIGANVLTF.

The rearrangement joins TRBV6-5 to TRBJ2-5; TCRdb's D call, TRBD1, is unchecked because there is no DNA. This CDR3 spans 16 amino acids. Germline values: CDR1 MNHEY, CDR2 SVGAGI. CDR3 amino acids: CASSRAGTGGWETQYF.

This chain joins TRBV24-1 and TRBJ1-2. The CDR3 loop spans 12 amino acids. Germline values: CDR1 KGHDR, CDR2 SFDVKD. The CDR3 sequence is CATVGVGYGYTF.

The chain joins TRBV2 to TRBJ2-1. The CDR3 spans 14 residues. Germline V lookup: CDR1 SNHLY, CDR2 FYNNEI. This CDR3 reads CASSSDSNYNEQFF.

The chain links TRBV7-3 to TRBJ2-3; TCRdb proposes TRBD1, but this gene call is untestable without DNA. CDR1 SGHTA and CDR2 FQGTGA come from the germline V gene. CDR3 length equals 14 residues. The CDR3 loop reads CASSTAGGTDTQYF.